Here is one T cell receptor beta chain with its context. Antigen: not known. The source of the sample is a study of T cell responses to AZD1222 COVID-19 vaccine. Whole-study results and caveats: Repertoires were collected only later (after the peak T cell response had occurred). Vaccination with two AZD1222 doses was followed by a rise in Spike-specific TCR breadth and depth. Seropositive status at baseline applied to only five or six AZD1222 recipients. Spike was spanned by vaccine-associated CD4 TCRs, which were dominant at 160-218 and 743-854.

V lost 5 bases and J lost 5, with 6 bases in between. In germline, CDR1 is LNHNV, CDR2 YYDKDF (reference sequence). The CDR3 extends over 11 amino acids. TCRdb's copy holds only in-frame clones and misses some; the assay was immunoSEQ multiplex PCR. The sample lists 150,000 to 200,000 clones, about 91% seen once, with roughly 7.7% in the top ten. This chain joins TRBV15 and TRBJ1-2; no clear D gene. This receptor was identified in an adult in good health. The sample consisted of peripheral blood, taken on day 0 of AZD1222 vaccination. The CDR3 DNA reads as TGTGCCACCAGCCCCGGGTATGGCTACACCTTC. This encodes CATSPGYGYTF.